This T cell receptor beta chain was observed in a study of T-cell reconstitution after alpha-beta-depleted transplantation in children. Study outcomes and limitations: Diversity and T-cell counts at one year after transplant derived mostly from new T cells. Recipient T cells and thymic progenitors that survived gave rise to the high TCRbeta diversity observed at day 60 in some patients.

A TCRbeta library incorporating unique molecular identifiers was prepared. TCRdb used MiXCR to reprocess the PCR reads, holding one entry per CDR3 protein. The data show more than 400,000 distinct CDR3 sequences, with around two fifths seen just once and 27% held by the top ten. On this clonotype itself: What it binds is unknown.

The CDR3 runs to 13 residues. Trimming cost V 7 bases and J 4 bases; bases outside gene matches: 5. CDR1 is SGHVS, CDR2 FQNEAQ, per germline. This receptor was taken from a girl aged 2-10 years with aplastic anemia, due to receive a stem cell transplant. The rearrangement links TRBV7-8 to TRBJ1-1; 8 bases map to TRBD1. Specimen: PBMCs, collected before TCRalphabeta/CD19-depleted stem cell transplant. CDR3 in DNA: TGTGCCAGCACCCCGGGACAGGCCACTGAAGCTTTCTTT. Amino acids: CASTPGQATEAFF.